Listed here are 27 T cell receptor beta chains from one sample, sequenced in a study of shared clonotypes between healthy human individuals. Measured with immunoSEQ multiplex PCR; TCRdb has only the in-frame clones, and not every one. The table has about 1.1 million clones, around 77% seen once; the top ten hold 0.89%. Sample: memory CD4+ T cells from PBMCs. This sample's subset: CD45RA-negative fraction. The receptors were sampled from a man between 18 and 29 years old in good health. Some clones in this sample may be carry-over from other donors' samples.

This clone was recorded many times. The chain joins TRBV5-1 to TRBJ1-2; the match to TRBD1 covers 9 bases. Germline trimming cut 4 bases from V and 0 bases from J; bases unmatched to any gene: 7. Germline V gives CDR1 SGHRS, CDR2 YFSETQ. This CDR3 is built from 16 residues. The CDR3 loop is CASSPAGTGTNYGYTF. CDR3 sequence (DNA): TGCGCCAGCAGCCCCGCCGGGACAGGGACTAACTATGGCTACACCTTC. Complete variable domain (other parts from reference TRBV5-1 and TRBJ1-2): KAGVTQTPRYLIKTRGQQVTLSCSPISGHRSVSWYQQTPGQGLQFLFEYFSETQRNKGNFPGRFSGRQFSNSRSEMNVSTLELGDSALYLCASSPAGTGTNYGYTFGSGTRLTVV.

V gene TRBV30 combines with J gene TRBJ1-3, with 7 bases aligning to TRBD1. The length of the CDR3 is 15 residues. J lost 0 bases, V lost 1 base, and 3 bases had no gene match. Germline CDR1 is GTSNPN and CDR2 is SVGIG (reference sequence). CDR3 residues: CAWSGDRSSGNTIYF. CDR3 DNA: TGTGCCTGGAGTGGGGACAGAAGCTCTGGAAACACCATATATTTT.

This clone was recorded at least ten times. The same CDR3 arises from other DNA sequences in this sample as well. This chain joins TRBV7-9 and TRBJ2-5, with 10 bases matching TRBD1. CDR1 is SEHNR, CDR2 FQNEAQ, per germline (reference sequence). This CDR3 spans 15 amino acids. Trimming at V came to 5 bases and at J to 4 bases, leaving 7 bases not matched to a gene. CDR3 region: CASSPRQGAGETQYF. DNA of the CDR3: TGTGCCAGCAGCCCGCGACAGGGGGCAGGAGAGACCCAGTACTTC.

This clone came up a few times. The sample has other DNA sequences that encode this CDR3 too. The chain links TRBV5-1 to TRBJ2-1; TRBD2 agrees at 11 bases. V shed 2 bases, J shed 2 bases, and the junction held 0 bases outside the gene matches. Germline V gene data show CDR1 as SGHRS and CDR2 as YFSETQ. This CDR3 has 15 amino acids. CDR3 in amino acids: CASSLLAGAYNEQFF. CDR3 nucleotides: TGCGCCAGCAGCTTACTAGCGGGAGCCTACAATGAGCAGTTCTTC.

The chain has TRBV18 and TRBJ1-4, with 9 bases lining up with TRBD1. The CDR3 is 14 residues long. J was trimmed by 8 bases and V by 6 bases; bases with no gene match: 7. The germline V gene encodes CDR1 KGHSH and CDR2 LQKENI. In DNA form, the CDR3 reads TGTGCCAGCTCTCTAAGGACAGGGGAAGAAAAACTGTTTTTT. Translating it yields CASSLRTGEEKLFF.

This clone was seen only once. This chain connects TRBV19 to TRBJ2-1, with D possibly being TRBD1 or TRBD2 (7 bases each). The CDR3 is made up of 15 amino acids. Trimming removed 3 bases at V and 6 bases at J, with 15 bases between. Germline V gene lookup returns CDR1 LNHDA and CDR2 SQIVND (reference sequence). The CDR3 region has the DNA TGTGCCAGTAGTATGGGAGGGGGCGCATTCAATGAGCAGTTCTTC. Its translation is CASSMGGGAFNEQFF.

V usage is TRBV2 and J usage is TRBJ1-6; the D is unclear. V lost 7 bases, J lost 8 bases, and 21 bases lay in between. The CDR3 spans 16 residues. Germline V gene sequence: CDR1 SNHLY, CDR2 FYNNEI. The CDR3 DNA is TGTGCCAGCACCGACTCAAGGCGGTTCGGCGATTCACCCCTCCACTTT. This encodes CASTDSRRFGDSPLHF.

This clone was picked up one time. V is TRBV5-1 and J is TRBJ2-6, with D possibly being TRBD1 (6 bases). Trimming left V 4 bases short and J 4 bases short, with 9 bases between. Looked up from germline, CDR1 is SGHRS and CDR2 is YFSETQ. CDR3 length equals 14 residues. As DNA, the CDR3 is TGCGCCAGCAGCCCTGGGGGCGGGGCCAACGTCCTGACTTTC. Amino acids: CASSPGGGANVLTF.

The chain is built from TRBV28 and TRBJ2-2, with D uncertain. CDR1 is MDHEN and CDR2 is SYDVKM in the germline V gene. The CDR3 covers 12 residues. Trimming took 6 bases from V and 9 from J, leaving 11 bases between them. Here the CDR3 reads CASRRTSRELFF. CDR3 nucleotides: TGTGCCAGCAGAAGGACCTCCCGGGAGCTGTTTTTT.

V usage is TRBV7-2 and J usage is TRBJ2-1; D uncertain. This CDR3 is built from 15 residues. Trimming pared 5 bases from V and 4 bases from J, leaving 15 bases between. Germline lookup yields CDR1 SGHTA and CDR2 FQGNSA. CDR3 protein: CASSRAPNMYNEQFF. The DNA for the CDR3 is TGTGCCAGCAGCCGTGCCCCCAATATGTACAATGAGCAGTTCTTC.

The chain uses TRBV5-6 and TRBJ2-4, with D maybe TRBD2 (5 bases). V was trimmed by 4 bases and J by 1 base, leaving 18 bases between them. Germline V gene sequence: CDR1 SGHDT, CDR2 YYEEEE. This CDR3 comprises 17 residues. The CDR3 protein is CASSLTGLGMAKNIQYF. CDR3 bases: TGTGCCAGCAGCCTCACCGGACTTGGCATGGCCAAAAACATTCAGTACTTC.

The chain carries TRBV7-2 and TRBJ2-1, with D possibly matching TRBD1 (7 bases). The CDR3 sequence is 15 residues long. The V gene lost 1 base and the J gene lost 4 bases, with 11 bases spanning the gap. Germline CDR1 reads SGHTA; CDR2 reads FQGNSA. The chain's CDR3 is CASSLGGTAYNEQFF. In DNA form, the CDR3 reads TGTGCCAGCAGCTTAGGCGGGACAGCATACAATGAGCAGTTCTTC.

CDR3 region: CASSLGTRDGNYGYTF. The CDR3 nucleotides are TGTGCCAGCAGCTTAGGGACGCGGGACGGAAACTATGGCTACACCTTC. The chain joins TRBV7-8 to TRBJ1-2; perhaps TRBD1 as D (5 bases). The CDR3 contains 16 residues. The V and J ends lost 1 base and 2 bases respectively, with 14 bases between them. Germline CDR1 and CDR2: SGHVS and FQNEAQ.

This chain uses TRBV2 with TRBJ2-2; D is uncertain. The CDR3 sequence is 15 residues long. Trimming cost V 7 bases and J 0 bases, with 12 bases left between them. The germline V gene has CDR1 SNHLY and CDR2 FYNNEI. CDR3 region: CASTDRTANTGELFF. The CDR3 DNA reads as TGTGCCAGCACCGATCGAACGGCGAACACCGGGGAGCTGTTTTTT.

This chain connects TRBV7-9 to TRBJ1-4; possible D gene TRBD1, 6 bases. This CDR3 spans 14 amino acids. The germline V gene has CDR1 SEHNR and CDR2 FQNEAQ (reference sequence). V was shortened by 1 base and J by 10 bases, with 13 bases between the two germline ends. The CDR3 coding sequence is TGTGCCAGCAGCTTAGTAGGAGGGGGAGGAAAACTGTTTTTT. It yields the protein CASSLVGGGGKLFF.

This chain joins TRBV4-1 and TRBJ2-4; D ambiguous. CDR1 is MGHRA, CDR2 YSYEKL, per germline. CDR3 length: 16 residues. Trimming removed 0 bases from V and 1 base from J, with 10 bases in between. The DNA for the CDR3 is TGCGCCAGCAGCCAAGAGCCGCCGCCCGCCAAAAACATTCAGTACTTC. Protein: CASSQEPPPAKNIQYF.

The V gene is TRBV5-1, the J gene TRBJ2-2; 9 nucleotides agree with TRBD2. CDR1 is SGHRS and CDR2 is YFSETQ in the germline V gene. The CDR3 totals 16 residues. Unmatched junction bases numbered 9, after V lost 4 bases and J lost 5 bases. The CDR3 sequence: CASSRSGTSPTGELFF. The CDR3 DNA reads TGCGCCAGCAGCCGCTCCGGGACTAGCCCGACCGGGGAGCTGTTTTTT.

The chain links TRBV5-1 to TRBJ2-1; D assignment may be TRBD1 or TRBD2 (6 bases each). Trimming stripped 4 bases from V and 15 bases from J, with 17 bases between. Looked up from germline, CDR1 is SGHRS and CDR2 is YFSETQ. This CDR3 region has 12 residues. CDR3 loop: CASSLDLGGGFF. DNA for the CDR3: TGCGCCAGCAGCCTCGACCTGGGGGGCGGGTTCTTC.

This clone showed up many times. This sample includes further DNA sequences coding for the same CDR3. This chain connects TRBV14 to TRBJ1-2; 8 bases map to TRBD1. V lost 3 bases and J lost 7; bases outside the gene matches: 1. The CDR3 has 12 amino acids. From germline, CDR1 is SGHDN and CDR2 FVKESK. In DNA, the CDR3 is TGTGCCAGCAGCCACACAGGGGGTGGCTACACCTTC. Its translation: CASSHTGGGYTF.

The chain joins TRBV27 to TRBJ1-5; TRBD1 agrees at 9 bases. This CDR3 has 12 residues. Germline CDR1 and CDR2: MNHEY and SMNVEV (reference sequence). Trimming took 8 bases from V and 10 from J; bases not matched to a gene: 6. The CDR3 DNA sequence: TGTGCCAGCGGGGGACAGGGAGGACCCCAGCATTTT. This sequence encodes CASGGQGGPQHF.

J is TRBJ2-3 and V is TRBV2; 15 bases are a match to TRBD2. Germline V gives CDR1 SNHLY, CDR2 FYNNEI. V was pared by 6 bases and J by 1 base, with 2 bases of the junction left unmatched. The CDR3 is made up of 16 amino acids. The CDR3 loop is CASRRTSGRGTDTQYF. The CDR3 nucleotides are TGTGCCAGCAGAAGGACTAGCGGGAGGGGCACAGATACGCAGTATTTT.

This CDR3 is CASSYDSEQYF. In DNA, the CDR3 is TGTGCCAGCAGTTATGACAGCGAGCAGTATTTT. The chain is built from TRBV7-9 and TRBJ2-3; the D gene is possibly TRBD1 (5 bases). Between the trimmed V and J ends, which lost 6 bases and 11 bases, there was a span of 12 bases. The CDR3 has 11 residues. The V gene's germline CDR1 is SEHNR and CDR2 FQNEAQ (reference sequence).

This rearrangement joins TRBV7-2 to TRBJ2-1, with a possible D match to TRBD1 (6 bases). Germline V CDR1 and CDR2: SGHTA, FQGNSA. This CDR3 is built from 15 residues. V shed 1 base and J shed 2 bases, with 9 bases lying between them. The CDR3 reads CASSLGDTPYNEQFF. DNA of the CDR3: TGTGCCAGCAGCTTAGGGGACACCCCCTACAATGAGCAGTTCTTC.

The chain is built from TRBV2 and TRBJ2-1, with 8 nucleotides matching TRBD2. V was clipped by 9 bases and J by 0 bases; unmatched bases: 10. The CDR3 is made up of 16 amino acids. The germline V gene has CDR1 SNHLY and CDR2 FYNNEI. As DNA, the CDR3 is TGTGCCAGGACACTTCTTAGCGGGAACTCCTACAATGAGCAGTTCTTC. Its protein product is CARTLLSGNSYNEQFF. Variable domain in full (rest from reference TRBV2 and TRBJ2-1): EPEVTQTPSHQVTQMGQEVILRCVPISNHLYFYWYRQILGQKVEFLVSFYNNEISEKSEIFDDQFSVERPDGSNFTLKIRSTKLEDSAMYFCARTLLSGNSYNEQFFGPGTRLTVL.

J is TRBJ2-1 and V is TRBV6-5, with no clear D. CDR3 length equals 15 residues. CDR1 is MNHEY, CDR2 SVGAGI, per germline. With 2 bases removed from V and 7 bases from J, the gap between germline ends came to 15 bases. The CDR3 DNA follows: TGTGCCAGCAGTTACGCCCATTTGAGTAGGAATGAGCAGTTCTTC. Its translation is CASSYAHLSRNEQFF.

This chain joins TRBV5-4 and TRBJ2-7, with 9 bases fitting TRBD1. The CDR3 sequence is 15 residues long. CDR1 and CDR2 from the germline V gene are SGHNT and YYREEE (reference sequence). Trimming took 4 bases from V and 7 from J; bases not matched to a gene: 12. DNA for the CDR3: TGTGCCAGCAGCGTCCCGGAACAGGGGGCCGCAGAGCAGTACTTC. Its protein product is CASSVPEQGAAEQYF. The variable domain in full, with the rest retrieved from reference TRBV5-4 and TRBJ2-7, is ETGVTQSPTHLIKTRGQQVTLRCSSQSGHNTVSWYQQALGQGPQFIFQYYREEENGRGNFPPRFSGLQFPNYSSELNVNALELDDSALYLCASSVPEQGAAEQYFGPGTRLTVT.

The chain joins TRBV9 to TRBJ2-3; 10 positions match TRBD1. With 4 bases clipped from V and 3 bases from J, the junction kept 5 bases outside the gene matches. The CDR3 contains 15 residues. Germline CDR1 SGDLS, CDR2 YYNGEE. The CDR3, as DNA: TGTGCCAGCAGCTCCCGGGACAGGGGTACAGATACGCAGTATTTT. This codes for CASSSRDRGTDTQYF.